The following is a TCR beta chain sequence with its context. Assay: immunoSEQ multiplex PCR; the TCRdb copy retains only in-frame clones and omits some. The table has around 110,000 clones, approximately 81% seen once. The data stem from a study of blood T cell repertoires in COVID-19. Input material: peripheral blood. This receptor was identified in a man aged 40-50 years with acute or convalescent COVID-19.

The CDR3 DNA follows: TGTGCCACCCGAGGAGCGGAATACAATGAGCAGTTCTTC. Residues: CATRGAEYNEQFF. This chain uses TRBV10-3 with TRBJ2-1; a possible D gene is TRBD2 (5 bases). The CDR3 totals 13 residues. Per the germline V gene, CDR1 is ENHRY and CDR2 is SYGVKD. Trimming took off 10 bases at V and 4 bases at J, with 14 bases between the two ends.